Shown below are 10 T cell receptor beta chains from a single sample sequenced in a study of shared clonotypes between healthy human individuals. The data were produced by immunoSEQ multiplex PCR, yet TCRdb's version contains in-frame clones alone and is incomplete. The sample lists some 360,000 clones; less than 75% were seen once. Sequencing was performed on memory CD4+ T cells sorted from blood. Subset noted: CD45RA-negative fraction. These receptors all come from a man younger than 45 in good health.

The V call is TRBV2, the J call TRBJ1-4, with 7 positions matching TRBD1. Germline lookup yields CDR1 SNHLY and CDR2 FYNNEI. The CDR3 runs 15 residues. V was clipped by 5 bases and J by 4 bases; unmatched bases: 7. The CDR3 DNA sequence: TGTGCCAGCAGTTACCGGACAGGACGTAATGAAAAACTGTTTTTT. This sequence encodes CASSYRTGRNEKLFF.

This chain connects TRBV30 to TRBJ1-2; 9 positions agree with TRBD1. Trimming removed 5 bases from V and 8 bases from J; junction bases left unmatched: 9. Germline V lookup: CDR1 GTSNPN, CDR2 SVGIG (reference sequence). CDR3 length equals 13 residues. The CDR3 nucleotides read TGTGCCTGGGTGCAACAGGGGGCGGGCGGCTACACCTTC. Translation: CAWVQQGAGGYTF.

The chain carries TRBV6-1 and TRBJ2-2; the D call may be TRBD1 or TRBD2 (6 bases each). The CDR3 contains 11 residues. The germline V and J ends were trimmed by 8 bases and 12 bases, with 13 bases remaining between them. Germline loops: CDR1 MNHNS, CDR2 SASEGT. CDR3 sequence (DNA): TGTGCCAGCCAATTAGGGGGGAAGCTGTTTTTT. Amino acid sequence: CASQLGGKLFF.

The V and J genes are TRBV19 and TRBJ1-1; 7 bases line up with TRBD1. J was trimmed by 0 bases and V by 9 bases; bases with no gene match: 4. The CDR3 runs to 13 residues. The germline V gene encodes CDR1 LNHDA and CDR2 SQIVND (reference sequence). The CDR3 bases are TGTGCCAGCGCCGACAGGGTGAACACTGAAGCTTTCTTT. Amino acid sequence: CASADRVNTEAFF. Filled out from reference TRBV19 and TRBJ1-1, the complete variable domain reads DGGITQSPKYLFRKEGQNVTLSCEQNLNHDAMYWYRQDPGQGLRLIYYSQIVNDFQKGDIAEGYSVSREKKESFPLTVTSAQKNPTAFYLCASADRVNTEAFFGQGTRLTVV.

V usage is TRBV11-2 and J usage is TRBJ2-5; the D is unclear. Looked up from germline, CDR1 is SGHAT and CDR2 is FQNNGV. This CDR3 spans 13 amino acids. With 6 bases removed from V and 5 bases from J, the gap between germline ends came to 13 bases. This CDR3 is CASRPEAWETQYF. CDR3 nucleotide sequence: TGTGCCAGCAGGCCGGAAGCTTGGGAGACCCAGTACTTC.

This sequence joins TRBV9 and TRBJ1-2, with 9 bases aligning to TRBD1. Germline V lookup: CDR1 SGDLS, CDR2 YYNGEE. CDR3 length equals 13 residues. The trim removed 3 bases at V and 7 bases at J, leaving 4 bases unmatched. The CDR3 DNA sequence: TGTGCCAGCAGCGAGGGACAGGGTGGTGGCTACACCTTC. Protein sequence: CASSEGQGGGYTF.

Remarks on this clone: At the DNA level, this CDR3 is encoded by other sequences in the same sample as well. CDR3 amino acids: CASSVGRGNQPQHF. CDR3 DNA sequence: TGTGCCAGCAGTGTGGGTAGGGGAAATCAGCCCCAGCATTTT. The rearrangement uses TRBV2 and TRBJ1-5; D might be TRBD1 (5 bases). V was clipped by 4 bases and J by 4 bases, with 11 bases between them. Germline loops: CDR1 SNHLY, CDR2 FYNNEI. This CDR3 has 14 residues.

CDR3 sequence reads: CASSYGQGRYF. DNA for the CDR3: TGTGCCAGCAGTTACGGACAGGGACGGTACTTC. The chain links TRBV6-1 to TRBJ2-7; TRBD1 aligns across 8 bases. The CDR3 is 11 residues long. After removal of 5 bases from V and 12 bases from J, the junction contained 6 bases not matched to a gene. Germline V gene sequence: CDR1 MNHNS, CDR2 SASEGT.

With regard to this clone: The germline gene is not matched at one end of the junction; a read error may be the cause. V gene TRBV28 combines with J gene TRBJ1-4, with 9 positions matching TRBD1. The germline V gene has CDR1 MDHEN and CDR2 SYDVKM. The CDR3 has 13 amino acids. The CDR3 nucleotides read TGTGCCAGCAGCGAGCCGGGGGCCGGGACAGGGTGTTTT. This gives the protein CASSEPGAGTGCF.

Many counts were recorded for this clone. The identical CDR3 is also encoded by other nucleotide sequences in the sample. The chain is built from TRBV6-5 and TRBJ1-2, with D unresolved. The CDR3 consists of 15 residues. The V end was cut by 7 bases, the J end by 2 bases, with 17 bases between. CDR1 and CDR2 from the germline V gene are MNHEY and SVGAGI. The chain's CDR3 is CASTPYATGNYGYTF. In nucleotides, the CDR3 is TGTGCCAGCACCCCCTACGCAACTGGGAACTATGGCTACACCTTC.